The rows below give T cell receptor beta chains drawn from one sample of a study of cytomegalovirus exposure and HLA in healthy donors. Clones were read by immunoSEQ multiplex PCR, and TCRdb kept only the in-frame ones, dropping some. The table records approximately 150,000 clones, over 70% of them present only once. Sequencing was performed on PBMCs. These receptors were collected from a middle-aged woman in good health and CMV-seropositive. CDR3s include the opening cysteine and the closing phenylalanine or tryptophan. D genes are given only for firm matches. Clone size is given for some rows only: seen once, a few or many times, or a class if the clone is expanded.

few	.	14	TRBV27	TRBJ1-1	CASSFFQGNTEAFF	TGTGCCAGCAGTTTTTTCCAGGGGAACACTGAAGCTTTCTTT
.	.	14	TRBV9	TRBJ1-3	CASSVGRGGNTIYF	TGTGCCAGCAGCGTAGGTAGAGGTGGAAACACCATATATTTT
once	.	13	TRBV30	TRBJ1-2	CAWSAEANYGYTF	TGTGCCTGGAGTGCAGAGGCTAACTATGGCTACACCTTC
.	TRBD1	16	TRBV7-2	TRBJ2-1	CASSLGSGGRFNEQFF	TGTGCCAGCAGCTTAGGATCAGGGGGCAGGTTCAATGAGCAGTTCTTC
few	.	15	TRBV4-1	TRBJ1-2	CASSQGPPPGYGYTF	TGCGCCAGCAGCCAAGGACCCCCCCCAGGATATGGCTACACCTTC
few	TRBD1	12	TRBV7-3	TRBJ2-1	CASSLTGTDLFF	TGTGCCAGCAGCTTAACGGGGACAGACCTGTTCTTC
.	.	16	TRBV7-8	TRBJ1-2	CASSLAAQGYFYGYTF	TGTGCCAGCAGCTTAGCGGCCCAGGGTTACTTCTATGGCTACACCTTC
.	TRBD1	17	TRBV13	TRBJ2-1	CASSLFPGQGSYNEQFF	TGTGCCAGCAGCTTATTTCCGGGACAGGGTAGCTACAATGAGCAGTTCTTC
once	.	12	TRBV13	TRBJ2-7	CASGAQGYEQYF	TGTGCCAGCGGCGCACAGGGCTACGAGCAGTACTTC
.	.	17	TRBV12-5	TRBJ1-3	CASGLVLGGHSGNTIYF	TGTGCTAGTGGTTTGGTACTCGGGGGTCACTCTGGAAACACCATATATTTT
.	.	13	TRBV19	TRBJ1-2	CASNTLGANGYTF	TGTGCCAGTAACACTTTGGGCGCTAATGGCTACACCTTC
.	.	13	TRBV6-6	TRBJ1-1	CASSYSSQTEAFF	TGTGCCAGCAGTTACTCGAGCCAAACTGAAGCTTTCTTT
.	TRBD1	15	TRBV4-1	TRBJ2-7	CASSQEQGQLYEQYF	TGCGCCAGCAGCCAAGAGCAGGGACAGCTCTACGAGCAGTACTTC
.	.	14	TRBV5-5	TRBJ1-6	CASSLGPGNSPLHF	TGTGCCAGCAGCTTGGGGCCCGGGAATTCACCCCTCCACTTT
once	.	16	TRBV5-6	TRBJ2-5	CASTLEGRGRGETQYF	TGTGCCAGCACCCTGGAAGGGCGGGGAAGAGGAGAGACCCAGTACTTC
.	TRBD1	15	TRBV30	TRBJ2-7	CAWSDSGTGATKQYF	TGTGCCTGGAGTGACTCCGGGACAGGAGCTACGAAGCAGTACTTC
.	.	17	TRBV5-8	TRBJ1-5	CASSSPRGIGFNQPQHF	TGTGCCAGCAGCTCCCCGAGGGGGATTGGTTTCAATCAGCCCCAGCATTTT
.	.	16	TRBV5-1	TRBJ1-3	CASSLGGQASGNTIYF	TGCGCCAGCAGCTTGGGGGGACAAGCCTCTGGAAACACCATATATTTT
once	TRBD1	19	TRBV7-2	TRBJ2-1	CASSRVPLRTGGGYNEQFF	TGTGCCAGCAGCCGTGTTCCCTTACGGACAGGGGGAGGTTACAATGAGCAGTTCTTC
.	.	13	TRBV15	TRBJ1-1	CATSRLVNTEAFF	TGTGCCACCAGCAGACTAGTGAACACTGAAGCTTTCTTT
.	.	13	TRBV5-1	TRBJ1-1	CASSLGPGTEAFF	TGCGCCAGCAGCTTGGGGCCAGGGACTGAAGCTTTCTTT
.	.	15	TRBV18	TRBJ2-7	CASSVGRGDNYEQYF	TGTGCCAGCTCAGTAGGGAGGGGGGATAACTACGAGCAGTACTTC
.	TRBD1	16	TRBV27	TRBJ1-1	CASRKNTGTANTEAFF	TGTGCCAGCAGGAAAAATACCGGGACAGCAAACACTGAAGCTTTCTTT
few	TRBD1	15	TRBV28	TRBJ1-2	CASRSTGGGYYGYTF	TGTGCCAGCAGGTCTACAGGGGGGGGCTATTATGGCTACACCTTC
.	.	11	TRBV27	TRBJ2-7	CASSRRNEQYF	TGTGCCAGCAGCCGGCGGAACGAGCAGTACTTC
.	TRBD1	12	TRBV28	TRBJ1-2	CASSPGQVYYTF	TGTGCCAGCAGTCCTGGACAGGTCTACTACACCTTC
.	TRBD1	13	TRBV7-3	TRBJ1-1	CASSATGRTEAFF	TGTGCCAGCAGCGCGACAGGGAGGACTGAAGCTTTCTTT
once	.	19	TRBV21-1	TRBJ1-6	CASSKAAVQGCHGDSPLHF	TGTGCCAGCAGCAAAGCTGCAGTACAGGGCTGCCACGGAGATTCACCCCTCCACTTT
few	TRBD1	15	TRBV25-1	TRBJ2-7	CASSGPGTGAYEQYF	TGTGCCAGCAGCGGGCCAGGGACAGGGGCCTACGAGCAGTACTTC
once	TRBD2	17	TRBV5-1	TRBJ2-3	CASSLVPSGASTDTQYF	TGCGCCAGCAGCTTGGTCCCTAGCGGGGCTAGCACAGATACGCAGTATTTT
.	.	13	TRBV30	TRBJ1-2	CAWSSTGIEGYTF	TGTGCCTGGAGTTCTACAGGGATAGAGGGCTACACCTTC
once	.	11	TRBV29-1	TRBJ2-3	CSVAGVDTQYF	TGCAGCGTTGCGGGGGTAGATACGCAGTATTTT
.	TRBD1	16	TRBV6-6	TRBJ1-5	CASSVNPTTGDQPQHF	TGTGCCAGCAGCGTCAACCCGACGACAGGGGATCAGCCCCAGCATTTT
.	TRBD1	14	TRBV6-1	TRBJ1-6	CASSERGQGSPLHF	TGTGCCAGCAGTGAAAGGGGACAGGGGTCACCCCTCCACTTT
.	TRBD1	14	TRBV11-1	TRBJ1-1	CASSTDRADTEAFF	TGCGCCAGCAGCACCGACAGGGCGGACACTGAAGCTTTCTTT
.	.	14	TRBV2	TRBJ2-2	CASSESQTTGELFF	TGTGCCAGCAGTGAGAGCCAGACTACCGGGGAGCTGTTTTTT
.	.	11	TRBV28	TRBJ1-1	CASTRDTEAFF	TGTGCCAGCACGCGGGACACTGAAGCTTTCTTT
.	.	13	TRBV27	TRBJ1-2	CASSLSSVSGYTF	TGTGCCAGCAGTTTATCTTCTGTATCGGGCTACACCTTC
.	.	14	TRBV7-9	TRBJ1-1	CASSFQGWSTEAFF	TGTGCCAGCAGCTTCCAGGGCTGGAGCACTGAAGCTTTCTTT
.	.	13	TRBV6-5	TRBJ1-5	CASRGHDNQPQHF	TGTGCCAGCAGAGGACATGACAATCAGCCCCAGCATTTT
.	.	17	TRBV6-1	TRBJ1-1	CASSEIIGSGVNTEAFF	TGTGCCAGCAGTGAAATAATTGGATCAGGGGTGAACACTGAAGCTTTCTTT
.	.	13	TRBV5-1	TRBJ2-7	CASSRIGGDEQYF	TGCGCCAGCAGCCGTATAGGGGGGGACGAGCAGTACTTC
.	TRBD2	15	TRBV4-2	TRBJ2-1	CASSQAGGGGNEQFF	TGTGCCAGCAGCCAAGCGGGCGGGGGAGGCAATGAGCAGTTCTTC
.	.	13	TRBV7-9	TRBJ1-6	CAIGENRVSPLHF	TGTGCCATCGGTGAGAACAGGGTTTCACCCCTCCACTTT
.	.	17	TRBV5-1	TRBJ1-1	CASSLAGGLGVNTEAFF	TGCGCCAGCAGCTTGGCCGGGGGTTTGGGGGTCAACACTGAAGCTTTCTTT
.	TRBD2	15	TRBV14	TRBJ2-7	CASRQAGGGTYEQYF	TGTGCCAGCCGTCAAGCGGGGGGCGGGACCTACGAGCAGTACTTC
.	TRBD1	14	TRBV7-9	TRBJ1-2	CASSLRDRDYGYTF	TGTGCCAGCAGCCTCCGGGACAGGGACTATGGCTACACCTTC
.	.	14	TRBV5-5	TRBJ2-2	CASREGPFTGELFF	TGTGCCAGCAGGGAGGGACCGTTCACCGGGGAGCTGTTTTTT
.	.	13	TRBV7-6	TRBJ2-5	CASSEIYQETQYF	TGTGCCAGCAGCGAGATTTACCAAGAGACCCAGTACTTC
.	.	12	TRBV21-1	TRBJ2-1	CARRTSRNEQFF	TGTGCCAGAAGGACTAGCCGAAATGAGCAGTTCTTC
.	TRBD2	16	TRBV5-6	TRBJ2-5	CASSPSPAGGAETQYF	TGTGCCAGCAGCCCAAGCCCTGCCGGGGGGGCGGAGACCCAGTACTTC
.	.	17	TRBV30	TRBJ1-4	CALDQRRSLTTNEKLFF	TGTGCCTTGGATCAACGCAGGTCCCTTACAACTAATGAAAAACTGTTTTTT
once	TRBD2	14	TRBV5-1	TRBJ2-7	CASRTSGATYEQYF	TGCGCCAGTCGGACTAGCGGGGCTACCTACGAGCAGTACTTC
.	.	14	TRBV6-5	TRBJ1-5	CASSYSISSQPQHF	TGTGCCAGCAGTTACTCGATTTCCAGTCAGCCCCAGCATTTT
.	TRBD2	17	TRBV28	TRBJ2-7	CASRHPGLAGGRYEQYF	TGTGCCAGCAGGCATCCGGGACTAGCGGGGGGCCGCTACGAGCAGTACTTC